The 16 T cell receptor beta chains listed next were all sequenced from one sample in a study of identical twins. TCRdb called the 5' RACE reads again in MiXCR, with one record for every CDR3 protein. This table holds under 250,000 distinct CDR3 sequences, 6% to 8.5% found once. These data were also filed under a second study, of yellow fever vaccine responses in identical twins.

The sequenced sample consisted of CD8+ T cells sorted from blood. These receptor sequences come from a woman between 18 and 29 years old in good health.

Only a few counts were recorded for this clonotype. Relative to the germline gene, one junction end is altered; a read error may explain this. V usage is TRBV10-3 and J usage is TRBJ2-3, with 7 nucleotides matching TRBD2. CDR1 and CDR2 (germline): ENHRY, SYGVKD. The CDR3 is 16 amino acids. The CDR3 protein is CDISVNEREGTDTQYF. CDR3 nucleotide sequence: TGTGACATCAGTGTGAACGAGCGGGAAGGCACAGATACGCAGTATTTT.

This clonotype was counted a few times. The genes are TRBV29-1 and TRBJ2-5; 9 bases map to TRBD1. Germline CDR1 SQVTM, CDR2 ANQGSEA. The CDR3 spans 14 residues. J was trimmed by 5 bases and V by 5 bases; bases with no gene match: 9. The CDR3: CSVSGTGITETQYF. The CDR3 DNA sequence: TGCAGCGTTTCCGGGACAGGGATTACCGAGACCCAGTACTTC.

This chain connects TRBV20-1 to TRBJ2-6, with D possibly TRBD2 on 5 matching bases. There are 15 residues in the CDR3. Germline V gene data show CDR1 as DFQATT and CDR2 as SNEGSKA (reference sequence). This chain's CDR3 is CRRRAGIAGANVLTF. The CDR3 coding sequence is TGCAGGCGGCGGGCGGGCATCGCTGGGGCCAACGTCCTGACTTTC.

This clonotype occurred many times. The chain has TRBV28 and TRBJ2-7; no clear D gene. With 6 bases removed from V and 2 bases from J, the gap between germline ends came to 17 bases. The length of the CDR3 is 15 residues. Germline V gene data show CDR1 as MDHEN and CDR2 as SYDVKM. The CDR3 loop is CASSRVQEPPYEQYV. In DNA form, the CDR3 reads TGTGCCAGCAGCCGTGTCCAGGAGCCTCCCTACGAGCAGTACGTC.

DNA of the CDR3: TGTGCCAGCAGCAAGGGACTTATGGAGACCCAGTACTTC. Amino acids: CASSKGLMETQYF. The chain has TRBV9 and TRBJ2-5; perhaps TRBD2 as D (6 bases). CDR3 length: 13 residues. Trimming cost V 4 bases and J 5 bases, with 12 bases left between them. Germline V gene sequence: CDR1 SGDLS, CDR2 YYNGEE.

The chain carries TRBV7-8 and TRBJ2-7; perhaps TRBD2 as D (6 bases). V lost 1 base and J lost 3, with 13 bases in between. Germline V CDR1 and CDR2: SGHVS, FQNEAQ. The CDR3 contains 15 residues. In DNA, the CDR3 is TGTGCCAGCAGCTTAGAGTTAGCGGCTCACTACGAGCAGTACTTC. Translation gives CASSLELAAHYEQYF.

There are a few counts of this clonotype. The genes are TRBV3-1 and TRBJ2-3; maybe TRBD2 (6 bases). V was pared by 0 bases and J by 13 bases, with 14 bases between. Germline lookup yields CDR1 LGHDT and CDR2 YNNKEL (reference sequence). CDR3 size: 13 residues. The chain's CDR3 is CASSQENGGVEYF. The CDR3 DNA is TGTGCCAGCAGCCAAGAAAACGGAGGGGTTGAGTATTTT.

This clonotype has a count of ten or more. The chain employs TRBV29-1 and TRBJ2-2; perhaps TRBD1 as D (6 bases). The CDR3 is 14 residues long. V shed 3 bases and J shed 1 base, with 9 bases lying between them. Germline V lookup: CDR1 SQVTM, CDR2 ANQGSEA. The CDR3: CSVDAGENTGELFF. The CDR3 DNA reads TGCAGCGTTGATGCAGGGGAGAACACCGGGGAGCTGTTTTTT.

The CDR3: CASGSDARQGPATWETQYF. CDR3 DNA: TGCGCCAGCGGTTCGGACGCTCGACAGGGTCCGGCAACATGGGAGACCCAGTACTTC. The chain carries TRBV5-1 and TRBJ2-5; 7 nucleotides match TRBD1. Germline loops: CDR1 SGHRS, CDR2 YFSETQ. The CDR3 is 19 residues long. The V gene end was trimmed by 7 bases and the J gene end by 5 bases; junction bases not matched to a gene: 26.

At least ten counts were recorded for this clonotype. The chain couples TRBV7-8 to TRBJ2-5; D is possibly TRBD1 (5 bases). The germline CDR1 and CDR2 sequences are SGHVS and FQNEAQ. The CDR3 length is 14 residues. With 6 bases removed from V and 2 bases from J, the gap between germline ends came to 13 bases. In DNA form, the CDR3 reads TGTGCCAGCAGGGAAGACAGATGGCAAGAGACCCAGTACTTC. It specifies CASREDRWQETQYF.

This clonotype has just a few counts. The chain is built from TRBV29-1 and TRBJ2-2, with D maybe TRBD1 (6 bases). The CDR3 totals 13 residues. V dropped 4 bases and J dropped 4 bases, with 10 bases sitting between them. The germline gives CDR1 SQVTM, CDR2 ANQGSEA. The CDR3 coding sequence is TGCAGCGTTGTACAGGGCGGCACCGGGGAGCTGTTTTTT. It specifies CSVVQGGTGELFF.

This chain connects TRBV7-9 to TRBJ2-5; 8 bases map to TRBD2. Trimming took 6 bases from V and 5 from J; bases not matched to a gene: 14. Germline V lookup: CDR1 SEHNR, CDR2 FQNEAQ (reference sequence). The CDR3 spans 16 residues. The CDR3, as DNA: TGTGCCAGCAGTCCATCTAGCGGGCTAGATGTGGAGACCCAGTACTTC. Its translation is CASSPSSGLDVETQYF.

This rearrangement joins TRBV4-1 to TRBJ1-1; weak D call: TRBD1 (6 bases). V lost 10 bases and J 7 bases, leaving 19 bases between the germline ends. The germline V gene has CDR1 MGHRA and CDR2 YSYEKL. The CDR3 loop spans 13 amino acids. The CDR3 DNA follows: TGCGCCAACAGTCCCATTGGGGGCTTTGAAGCTTTCTTT. Its protein is CANSPIGGFEAFF.

This clonotype appeared many times. J is TRBJ2-2 and V is TRBV29-1, with 10 bases matching TRBD2. V trimming: 5 bases; J trimming: 5 bases; junction bases outside the gene matches: 5. Germline V gene sequence: CDR1 SQVTM, CDR2 ANQGSEA. This CDR3 is 14 amino acids long. DNA of the CDR3: TGCAGCGTTCTAGCGGGAGCGGTAACCGGGGAGCTGTTTTTT. This sequence encodes CSVLAGAVTGELFF.

This clonotype showed up many times. The gene calls are TRBV12-3 or TRBV12-4 and TRBJ2-3; D possibly corresponds to TRBD1 (6 bases). V lost 6 bases and J lost 4, with 14 bases in between. The CDR3 is 14 amino acids. The chain's CDR3 is CASSSVNRADTQYF. In DNA, the CDR3 is TGTGCCAGCAGCTCCGTCAACAGGGCAGATACGCAGTATTTT.

In its sample, this clonotype was seen a few times. The chain is built from TRBV6-1 and TRBJ1-1; no reliable D call. Trimming cost V 2 bases and J 1 base, with 8 bases left between them. There are 14 residues in the CDR3. Germline lookup yields CDR1 MNHNS and CDR2 SASEGT. For the CDR3, the DNA is TGTGCCAGCAGTGAAATATACAAGAACACTGAAGCTTTCTTT. Translation gives CASSEIYKNTEAFF.